This TCR beta chain is drawn from a study of T cells in Graves' hyperthyroidism and ophthalmopathy. General study findings and limits: A model of 13 V-J features distinguished ophthalmopathy from stable hyperthyroidism. Most expanded thyroid clonotypes above 0.001 recurred in blood. It was a median around seven months before onset that the model predicted ophthalmopathy.

Template material for amplifying TCR beta CDR3 regions consisted of RNA transcripts. RT-PCR in the first round (using the HTBI primer set) targeted the TCR CDR3. MiXCR was run by TCRdb on the multiplex PCR reads, yielding one entry per CDR3 protein. This table holds more than 500,000 distinct CDR3 sequences, around 50% found once. In this sample, this clonotype turned up many times. As yet, its antigen is unknown. The diagnoses drew upon clinical symptoms, serum thyroxine and TRAb, thyroid ultrasound and orbital computed tomography. The germline V gene has CDR1 SNHLY and CDR2 FYNNEI. The CDR3 runs to 13 residues. Trimming shortened V by 3 bases and J by 6 bases, and 9 bases separated the two germline ends.

The sample comprised peripheral blood or thyroid tissue (not recorded which). This TCR was recovered from an adult woman with Graves' disease, either hyperthyroidism or ophthalmopathy (not recorded which). The chain employs TRBV2 and TRBJ1-5; D uncertain. CDR3 sequence reads: CASSDFVLQPQHF. The DNA of the CDR3 is TGTGCCAGCAGTGATTTTGTTCTTCAGCCCCAGCATTTT.